Shown below are 20 T cell receptor beta chains from a single sample sequenced in a study of cytomegalovirus exposure and HLA in healthy donors (TCRdb year 2017). The library relied on the immunoSEQ multiplex PCR assay. A mixture of 60 forward primers for TCR Vbeta segments and 13 reverse primers for TCR Jbeta segments was used in the multiplex PCR. The immuneACCESS repertoire file appears here via TCRdb, limited to in-frame rearrangements. These files lack a portion of the clones; in checked studies, under half of the deficit traces to unresolved V genes, and the cause of the others is not known. The table kept for this sample lists about 150,000 clones. In total, the top ten clones hold 1.6% of the sample. Sequences were obtained from PBMCs. The receptors were sampled from a woman in her fifties or sixties in good health and CMV-seronegative.

The CDR3 DNA sequence: TGTGCCAGCAGATCCGGTAGCGCAGCCGACTACAATGAGCAGTTCTTC. This encodes CASRSGSAADYNEQFF. The chain employs TRBV28 and TRBJ2-1; possible D gene TRBD2, 5 bases. In germline, CDR1 is MDHEN, CDR2 SYDVKM. CDR3 size: 16 residues. V was trimmed by 6 bases and J by 3 bases, leaving 18 bases between them.

V gene TRBV5-1 combines with J gene TRBJ1-6; no definite D call. The germline gives CDR1 SGHRS, CDR2 YFSETQ. This CDR3 is 16 amino acids long. The V end lost 4 bases, the J end lost 2 bases, and 13 bases lay between the germline ends. CDR3 sequence (DNA): TGCGCCAGCAGCCCGCAAAGTGGCACCTATAATTCACCCCTCCACTTT. Amino acid sequence: CASSPQSGTYNSPLHF.

The chain carries TRBV5-1 and TRBJ2-7; 7 nucleotides line up with TRBD1. Trimming took 5 bases from V and 5 from J; bases not matched to a gene: 7. Germline CDR1 SGHRS, CDR2 YFSETQ. The CDR3 consists of 13 residues. CDR3 DNA: TGCGCCAGCAGTTCAACGACAGGGAACGAGCAGTACTTC. The encoded protein is CASSSTTGNEQYF.

The chain joins TRBV5-1 to TRBJ1-3; weak D call: TRBD1 (6 bases). Trimming took off 0 bases at V and 4 bases at J, with 17 bases between the two ends. The CDR3 has 17 amino acids. Germline V gene sequence: CDR1 SGHRS, CDR2 YFSETQ. CDR3 nucleotide sequence: TGCGCCAGCAGCTTGGTAGCGGGGGGCGCTACCGGAAACACCATATATTTT. Amino acid sequence: CASSLVAGGATGNTIYF.

The chain joins TRBV11-2 to TRBJ1-5, with D maybe TRBD1 (5 bases). V was pared by 3 bases and J by 5 bases, with 11 bases between. The CDR3 runs to 14 residues. The germline CDR1 and CDR2 sequences are SGHAT and FQNNGV. Written as DNA, the CDR3 is TGTGCCAGCAGCTTGGGGGGGAGGGATCAGCCCCAGCATTTT. It is translated as CASSLGGRDQPQHF.

The chain employs TRBV2 and TRBJ2-7, with TRBD1 matching 7 bases. The germline V gene has CDR1 SNHLY and CDR2 FYNNEI. With V trimmed by 11 bases and J by 3 bases, 16 bases remained unmatched. The CDR3 runs 15 residues. CDR3 amino acids: CAVASSGAGGYEQYF. Written as DNA, the CDR3 is TGTGCCGTAGCAAGTTCCGGGGCAGGGGGCTACGAGCAGTACTTC. The full variable domain, in which reference TRBV2 and TRBJ2-7 provide the parts outside the CDR3, is EPEVTQTPSHQVTQMGQEVILRCVPISNHLYFYWYRQILGQKVEFLVSFYNNEISEKSEIFDDQFSVERPDGSNFTLKIRSTKLEDSAMYFCAVASSGAGGYEQYFGPGTRLTVT.

The chain employs TRBV7-3 and TRBJ2-3, with 7 positions matching TRBD1. V was clipped by 5 bases and J by 1 base; unmatched bases: 9. This CDR3 is 16 amino acids long. CDR1 SGHTA and CDR2 FQGTGA come from the germline V gene. CDR3 sequence reads: CASSRHRGPRTDTQYF. The DNA for the CDR3 is TGTGCCAGCAGCCGACACAGGGGTCCGCGCACAGATACGCAGTATTTT. Full variable domain (remainder filled in from reference TRBV7-3 and TRBJ2-3): GAGVSQTPSNKVTEKGKYVELRCDPISGHTALYWYRQSLGQGPEFLIYFQGTGAADDSGLPNDRFFAVRPEGSVSTLKIQRTERGDSAVYLCASSRHRGPRTDTQYFGPGTRLTVL.

V is TRBV30 and J is TRBJ2-7; a possible D gene is TRBD1 (6 bases). Germline CDR1 is GTSNPN and CDR2 is SVGIG (reference sequence). The length of the CDR3 is 13 residues. The V gene lost 2 bases and the J gene lost 0 bases, with 8 bases spanning the gap. CDR3 loop: CAWSKGVSYEQYF. In nucleotides, the CDR3 is TGTGCCTGGAGTAAGGGGGTCTCCTACGAGCAGTACTTC.

DNA for the CDR3: TGTGCCAGCAGCGTAGAGGGGGCCGCGCCCCAGCATTTT. Amino acids: CASSVEGAAPQHF. The rearrangement uses TRBV9 and TRBJ1-5, with TRBD1 matching over 7 bases. This CDR3 has 13 residues. Trimming at V came to 0 bases and at J to 9 bases, leaving 3 bases not matched to a gene. Germline CDR1 SGDLS, CDR2 YYNGEE.

The chain carries TRBV5-1 and TRBJ2-2; 13 nucleotides align to TRBD2. Trimming at V came to 3 bases and at J to 4 bases, leaving 3 bases not matched to a gene. Germline CDR1 reads SGHRS; CDR2 reads YFSETQ. This CDR3 has 16 amino acids. The CDR3 sequence: CASSYGLAGVTGELFF. The DNA of the CDR3 is TGCGCCAGCAGCTACGGACTAGCGGGAGTCACCGGGGAGCTGTTTTTT.

The CDR3 bases are TGTGCCAGCAGCTTACTCGGGACACGTACCTACGAGCAGTACTTC. Translated: CASSLLGTRTYEQYF. The J gene is TRBJ2-7, the V gene TRBV13; maybe TRBD1 (6 bases). Per the germline V gene, CDR1 is PRHDT and CDR2 is FYEKMQ (reference sequence). Trimming cost V 2 bases and J 2 bases, with 13 bases left between them. This CDR3 spans 15 amino acids.

The V gene is TRBV28, the J gene TRBJ2-1; tentative D call: TRBD2 (5 bases). The CDR3 is 14 residues long. V was clipped by 5 bases and J by 6 bases, with 14 bases between them. From germline, CDR1 is MDHEN and CDR2 SYDVKM. The CDR3 DNA is TGTGCCAGCAGTCCTCCGGGGTCGGGCAATGAGCAGTTCTTC. Protein: CASSPPGSGNEQFF.

The chain links TRBV28 to TRBJ1-5; D ambiguous. The CDR3 extends over 15 amino acids. Trimming shortened V by 2 bases and J by 2 bases, and 10 bases separated the two germline ends. Germline V CDR1 and CDR2: MDHEN, SYDVKM. In DNA form, the CDR3 reads TGTGCCAGCAGTTTAACGCAGGCACGCAATCAGCCCCAGCATTTT. This codes for CASSLTQARNQPQHF.

This chain links TRBV6-1 with TRBJ1-3, with D possibly matching TRBD1 (5 bases). The CDR3 totals 14 residues. Trimming cost V 10 bases and J 5 bases, with 18 bases left between them. The germline V gene encodes CDR1 MNHNS and CDR2 SASEGT. This CDR3 reads CATWTGTGRNTIYF. The CDR3 DNA follows: TGTGCCACATGGACCGGGACTGGGAGAAACACCATATATTTT.

The rearrangement joins TRBV5-1 to TRBJ1-3; tentatively, D is TRBD1 (5 bases). The CDR3 runs 17 residues. Per the germline V gene, CDR1 is SGHRS and CDR2 is YFSETQ. V was clipped by 0 bases and J by 3 bases, with 16 bases between them. DNA of the CDR3: TGCGCCAGCAGCTTGGATGTCAGCCCACAGGTTGGAAACACCATATATTTT. Translating gives CASSLDVSPQVGNTIYF.

The rearrangement links TRBV19 to TRBJ1-5; maybe TRBD1 (5 bases). Germline values: CDR1 LNHDA, CDR2 SQIVND (reference sequence). The CDR3 sequence is 15 residues long. Trimming cost V 5 bases and J 1 base, with 12 bases left between them. The DNA for the CDR3 is TGTGCCAGTAGTGCGGGGGACGCCAGCAATCAGCCCCAGCATTTT. Translation: CASSAGDASNQPQHF.

V and J are TRBV6-5 and TRBJ1-5; 7 bases match TRBD1. Germline loops: CDR1 MNHEY, CDR2 SVGAGI. V gave up 2 bases and J gave up 6 bases; unmatched junction bases: 4. This CDR3 is 14 amino acids long. The CDR3 coding sequence is TGTGCCAGCAGTTACGGACAGGAGGGTCAGCCCCAGCATTTT. This sequence encodes CASSYGQEGQPQHF.

The chain employs TRBV7-2 and TRBJ1-2; D is unclear. The germline gives CDR1 SGHTA, CDR2 FQGNSA. This CDR3 has 15 amino acids. V dropped 3 bases and J dropped 4 bases, with 15 bases sitting between them. CDR3 DNA: TGTGCCAGCAGCTTCCAACCATCAGGTGTCTATGGCTACACCTTC. This translates into CASSFQPSGVYGYTF.

The chain couples TRBV27 to TRBJ2-7, with TRBD1 matching 8 bases. The CDR3 has 12 amino acids. The trim removed 6 bases at V and 3 bases at J, leaving 1 base unmatched. The germline V gene has CDR1 MNHEY and CDR2 SMNVEV (reference sequence). The CDR3 is CASRGQDYEQYF. The DNA of the CDR3 is TGTGCCAGCAGGGGACAGGACTACGAGCAGTACTTC.

The CDR3 region is CASSYPDRYEQYF. The CDR3, as DNA: TGTGCCAGCAGTTACCCCGACAGATACGAGCAGTACTTC. The chain has TRBV6-5 and TRBJ2-7, with D possibly TRBD1 on 5 matching bases. V lost 2 bases to trimming and J lost 4 bases, with 9 bases between them. Germline V lookup: CDR1 MNHEY, CDR2 SVGAGI. The CDR3 is 13 amino acids.